This passage covers 29 T cell receptor beta chains from one sample sequenced in a study of naive and memory T cell subsets. The beta constant-region primer was an equimolar mix of two oligonucleotides covering TRBC1 and TRBC2. TCRdb passed the UMI-ligation and nested PCR reads through MiXCR, listing each CDR3 protein once. The profile shows some 4,500 distinct CDR3 sequences, roughly 7.8% of them singletons. Sequencing was performed on CD4+ TEMRA cells from blood. Stated subset: effector memory re-expressing CD45RA, CD45RA+ CD27-. Receptor source: a human donor in good health.

This clonotype was seen repeatedly, ten times or more. The J gene is TRBJ2-5, the V gene TRBV7-2, with 8 bases fitting TRBD1. This CDR3 comprises 15 residues. The germline gives CDR1 SGHTA, CDR2 FQGNSA. V shed 4 bases, J shed 0 bases, and the junction held 4 bases outside the gene matches. The CDR3 DNA follows: TGTGCCAGCAGCTCGAGGACAGGGTACCAAGAGACCCAGTACTTC. This codes for CASSSRTGYQETQYF.

This clonotype occurred many times. Written as DNA, the CDR3 is TGTGCCAGCAGTCCCCCCAGGGGATGGAGTGTAGGGCAAGAAAACATTCAGTACTTC. It codes for CASSPPRGWSVGQENIQYF. V is TRBV12-3 or TRBV12-4 and J is TRBJ2-4; D is possibly TRBD1 (6 bases). This CDR3 is built from 19 residues. Trimming left V 5 bases short and J 5 bases short, with 28 bases between.

On this clonotype: The junction departs from germline at one end; a sequencing error may be responsible. The chain has TRBV29-1 and TRBJ2-7; D not resolved. This CDR3 is built from 14 residues. The germline CDR1 and CDR2 sequences are SQVTM and ANQGSEA. This CDR3 reads CSVELTALGYGQYF. CDR3 bases: TGCAGCGTTGAATTGACCGCCCTCGGCTACGGGCAGTACTTC.

The chain recombines TRBV6-5 with TRBJ2-3; 8 nucleotides align to TRBD1. Germline values: CDR1 MNHEY, CDR2 SVGAGI. This CDR3 contains 15 residues. With V trimmed by 5 bases and J by 5 bases, 9 bases remained unmatched. The chain's CDR3 is CASSAQGADEDTQYF. CDR3 coding DNA: TGTGCCAGCAGTGCCCAGGGGGCGGATGAAGATACGCAGTATTTT.

J is TRBJ2-1 and V is TRBV10-1; D possibly corresponds to TRBD1 (5 bases). The V gene lost 2 bases and the J gene lost 4 bases, with 12 bases spanning the gap. Per the germline V gene, CDR1 is WNHNN and CDR2 is SYGVQD (reference sequence). The CDR3 contains 15 residues. In DNA, the CDR3 is TGCGCCAGCAGTGAGCCGACAGTCGGATACAATGAGCAGTTCTTC. Translating gives CASSEPTVGYNEQFF.

This clonotype came up many times. The chain combines TRBV2 with TRBJ2-1; 10 bases line up with TRBD1. V lost 7 bases to trimming and J lost 10 bases; unmatched junction nucleotides: 16. Germline CDR1 reads SNHLY; CDR2 reads FYNNEI. There are 16 residues in the CDR3. CDR3 residues: CASNPTGTGAAGEQFF. The DNA for the CDR3 is TGTGCCAGCAACCCCACCGGGACAGGGGCCGCCGGGGAGCAGTTCTTC.

This clonotype was counted at least ten times. V and J are TRBV4-1 and TRBJ1-5, with D unclear. Trimming cost V 0 bases and J 6 bases, with 12 bases left between them. Germline loops: CDR1 MGHRA, CDR2 YSYEKL. The length of the CDR3 is 15 residues. CDR3 protein: CASSQDYLSVQPQHF. CDR3 bases: TGCGCCAGCAGCCAAGACTATCTATCTGTTCAGCCCCAGCATTTT.

This clonotype was detected many times. The V gene is TRBV20-1, the J gene TRBJ1-6; no clear D gene. The germline V and J ends were trimmed by 0 bases and 0 bases, with 9 bases remaining between them. The CDR3 runs to 16 residues. CDR1 is DFQATT, CDR2 SNEGSKA, per germline (reference sequence). The CDR3 bases are TGCAGTGCTAGAGAGTTCGGTAGCTCCTATAATTCACCCCTCCACTTT. Amino acids: CSAREFGSSYNSPLHF.

This rearrangement joins TRBV10-1 to TRBJ2-1, with 8 positions matching TRBD2. This CDR3 region has 14 residues. Germline-derived CDR1 and CDR2 are WNHNN and SYGVQD (reference sequence). Trimming cost V 2 bases and J 6 bases; bases outside gene matches: 3. The CDR3 sequence: CASSEREGPNEQFF. In DNA, the CDR3 is TGCGCCAGCAGTGAGCGGGAGGGCCCCAATGAGCAGTTCTTC.

This clonotype was counted many times. The chain carries TRBV20-1 and TRBJ1-5; D is perhaps TRBD1 (6 bases). This CDR3 region has 15 residues. Trimming took off 3 bases at V and 3 bases at J, with 15 bases between the two ends. Germline values: CDR1 DFQATT, CDR2 SNEGSKA (reference sequence). DNA for the CDR3: TGCAGTGCTAGGGGGGGGCAGGTACTCAATCAGCCCCAGCATTTT. Its translation: CSARGGQVLNQPQHF.

This clonotype was counted at least ten times. The chain employs TRBV19 and TRBJ2-1, with unresolved D. Germline V gene lookup returns CDR1 LNHDA and CDR2 SQIVND (reference sequence). The CDR3 totals 15 residues. The germline V and J ends were trimmed by 3 bases and 6 bases, with 15 bases remaining between them. The CDR3 DNA sequence: TGTGCCAGTAGTATTCAATCTGGGAACTTCAATGAGCAGTTCTTC. Its protein product is CASSIQSGNFNEQFF.

This clonotype was picked up many times. The rearrangement links TRBV6-1 to TRBJ2-1; 9 positions agree with TRBD2. The CDR3 runs to 16 residues. Trimming removed 6 bases from V and 3 bases from J; junction bases left unmatched: 9. CDR1 MNHNS and CDR2 SASEGT come from the germline V gene. The CDR3 is CASRSLLAGGYNEQFF. The CDR3 DNA reads as TGTGCCAGCAGATCCCTACTAGCGGGCGGCTACAATGAGCAGTTCTTC.

This clonotype was recorded a few times. The genes are TRBV6-5 and TRBJ2-1, with no clear D. V was clipped by 4 bases and J by 15 bases, with 19 bases between them. In germline, CDR1 is MNHEY, CDR2 SVGAGI. CDR3 length: 13 amino acids. CDR3 sequence reads: CASSFGWPLDWFF. DNA for the CDR3: TGTGCCAGCAGTTTTGGCTGGCCCCTCGACTGGTTCTTC.

As concerns this clonotype: This clone may be a read error of a much larger clone one base away. The chain is built from TRBV9 and TRBJ2-7; D not resolved. Germline V gene data show CDR1 as SGDLS and CDR2 as YYNGEE. V was shortened by 0 bases and J by 2 bases, with 9 bases between the two germline ends. CDR3 length: 14 amino acids. CDR3 DNA: TGTGCCAGCAGCGTAGGCGTCTCAACCTACGAGCAGTACTTC. This translates into CASSVGVSTYEQYF.

This clonotype was picked up a small number of times. The V gene is TRBV7-8, the J gene TRBJ2-2, with 11 bases that match TRBD1. The CDR3 covers 15 residues. In germline, CDR1 is SGHVS, CDR2 FQNEAQ. J was trimmed by 4 bases and V by 4 bases; bases with no gene match: 2. CDR3 nucleotides: TGTGCCAGCAGCTGGGGGACAGGGGGCACCGGGGAGCTGTTTTTT. It translates to CASSWGTGGTGELFF.

The genes are TRBV7-9 and TRBJ2-7, with a possible D match to TRBD2 (6 bases). Per germline, CDR1 SEHNR and CDR2 FQNEAQ (reference sequence). The CDR3 covers 15 residues. The V and J ends lost 1 base and 2 bases respectively, with 12 bases between them. CDR3 DNA sequence: TGTGCCAGCAGCTTAGAACTGCCGGGGGCCTACGAGCAGTACTTC. Protein product: CASSLELPGAYEQYF.

In this sample, this clonotype turned up many times. The V gene is TRBV11-2, the J gene TRBJ2-3; 12 positions match TRBD2. The J segment lost 4 bases and the V segment lost 5 bases, leaving 4 bases of the junction unmatched. The CDR3 loop spans 15 amino acids. CDR1 SGHAT and CDR2 FQNNGV come from the germline V gene. CDR3 coding DNA: TGTGCCAGCAGCGCACTAGCGGGAGGACCAGATACGCAGTATTTT. Its translation is CASSALAGGPDTQYF.

This clonotype was observed many times. Here the CDR3 reads CAWSVLASSGNTIYF. The CDR3 DNA reads TGTGCCTGGAGTGTACTTGCGAGCTCTGGAAACACCATATATTTT. This rearrangement joins TRBV30 to TRBJ1-3; D uncertain. The CDR3 is 15 residues long. CDR1 GTSNPN and CDR2 SVGIG come from the germline V gene (reference sequence). V was clipped by 0 bases and J by 0 bases, with 9 bases between them.

Many counts were recorded for this clonotype. The CDR3 DNA reads as TGTGCCAGCAGCCCCCAACAGGGCTCCTACAATGAGCAGTTCTTC. Amino acids: CASSPQQGSYNEQFF. The chain is built from TRBV11-2 and TRBJ2-1; D perhaps matches TRBD1 (6 bases). Trimming stripped 5 bases from V and 0 bases from J, with 11 bases between. The CDR3 spans 15 residues. Per germline, CDR1 SGHAT and CDR2 FQNNGV.

In this sample, this clonotype turned up a few times. This chain links TRBV12-3 or TRBV12-4 with TRBJ1-4; D possibly corresponds to TRBD1 (5 bases). The CDR3 runs 15 residues. V shed 0 bases and J shed 3 bases, with 8 bases lying between them. CDR3 sequence reads: CASSLAGDANEKLFF. The DNA for the CDR3 is TGTGCCAGCAGTTTAGCTGGGGACGCTAATGAAAAACTGTTTTTT.

At least ten counts were recorded for this clonotype. The rearrangement joins TRBV29-1 to TRBJ2-2; 9 nucleotides align to TRBD1. There are 14 residues in the CDR3. J was trimmed by 1 base and V by 7 bases; bases with no gene match: 4. The V gene's germline CDR1 is SQVTM and CDR2 ANQGSEA. The DNA of the CDR3 is TGCAGCGGCCGGACAGGGGTGAACACCGGGGAGCTGTTTTTT. This encodes CSGRTGVNTGELFF.

This clonotype was seen repeatedly, ten times or more. The chain links TRBV6-1 to TRBJ2-1, with 14 bases that match TRBD2. The germline V gene has CDR1 MNHNS and CDR2 SASEGT. The CDR3 spans 16 residues. The J segment lost 8 bases and the V segment lost 5 bases, leaving 8 bases of the junction unmatched. For the CDR3, the DNA is TGTGCCAGCAGTCCCGGACTAGCGGGAGGTCTGGATGAGCAGTTCTTC. This gives the protein CASSPGLAGGLDEQFF.

By share of the sample, this clonotype is medium-sized. The chain is built from TRBV4-1 and TRBJ2-2; the D gene is possibly TRBD2 (6 bases). The CDR3 runs to 15 residues. Trimming shortened V by 4 bases and J by 2 bases, and 11 bases separated the two germline ends. The germline CDR1 and CDR2 sequences are MGHRA and YSYEKL. The CDR3 region has the DNA TGCGCCAGCAGCCGAGAGGACTATAACACCGGGGAGCTGTTTTTT. Its protein product is CASSREDYNTGELFF.

This clonotype was seen at least ten times. This chain connects TRBV5-4 to TRBJ2-5, with a tentative D call TRBD2 (5 bases). Looked up from germline, CDR1 is SGHNT and CDR2 is YYREEE (reference sequence). The CDR3 runs 13 residues. The V end was cut by 5 bases, the J end by 2 bases, with 10 bases between. The CDR3 loop reads CASSARGQETQYF. The CDR3 DNA follows: TGTGCCAGCAGTGCCCGGGGACAAGAGACCCAGTACTTC.

This clonotype was seen ten or more times. The CDR3: CASSLLSNQPQHF. The CDR3 coding sequence is TGTGCCAGCAGCTTACTTAGCAATCAGCCCCAGCATTTT. This rearrangement joins TRBV7-8 to TRBJ1-5; no clear D. Between the trimmed V and J ends, which lost 2 bases and 0 bases, there was a span of 2 bases. The germline V gene has CDR1 SGHVS and CDR2 FQNEAQ. The CDR3 length is 13 residues.

This clonotype was counted ten times or more. The rearrangement joins TRBV10-3 to TRBJ1-5; 8 bases agree with TRBD1. The V segment lost 6 bases and the J segment 1 base; nucleotides outside the gene matches: 8. The length of the CDR3 is 16 residues. Germline V gives CDR1 ENHRY, CDR2 SYGVKD. The CDR3 coding sequence is TGTGCCATCAGCGACACACGACAGGGGAGCAATCAGCCCCAGCATTTT. This gives the protein CAISDTRQGSNQPQHF.

This clonotype was detected ten times or more. The chain links TRBV27 to TRBJ1-5; D is possibly TRBD1 (6 bases). The germline gives CDR1 MNHEY, CDR2 SMNVEV (reference sequence). This CDR3 spans 14 amino acids. V was pared by 5 bases and J by 6 bases, with 14 bases between. As DNA, the CDR3 is TGTGCCAGCAGTGGACTACAGGGAATTCAGCCCCAGCATTTT. Protein: CASSGLQGIQPQHF.

CDR3 amino acids: CASSRTRQETQYF. The CDR3 DNA reads as TGTGCCAGTAGTAGGACTAGGCAAGAGACCCAGTACTTC. The chain has TRBV19 and TRBJ2-5; 7 bases line up with TRBD2. CDR3 length equals 13 residues. The V and J ends lost 4 bases and 2 bases, in that order; junction bases with no gene match: 1. The germline V gene encodes CDR1 LNHDA and CDR2 SQIVND (reference sequence). Variable domain in full (rest from reference TRBV19 and TRBJ2-5): DGGITQSPKYLFRKEGQNVTLSCEQNLNHDAMYWYRQDPGQGLRLIYYSQIVNDFQKGDIAEGYSVSREKKESFPLTVTSAQKNPTAFYLCASSRTRQETQYFGPGTRLLVL.

V is TRBV15 and J is TRBJ2-2; D gene ambiguous. This CDR3 has 15 residues. V lost 0 bases to trimming and J lost 1 base, with 6 bases between them. Germline CDR1 is LNHNV and CDR2 is YYDKDF (reference sequence). CDR3 amino acids: CATSRDGRNTGELFF. The CDR3 nucleotides are TGTGCCACCAGCAGAGATGGACGGAACACCGGGGAGCTGTTTTTT.